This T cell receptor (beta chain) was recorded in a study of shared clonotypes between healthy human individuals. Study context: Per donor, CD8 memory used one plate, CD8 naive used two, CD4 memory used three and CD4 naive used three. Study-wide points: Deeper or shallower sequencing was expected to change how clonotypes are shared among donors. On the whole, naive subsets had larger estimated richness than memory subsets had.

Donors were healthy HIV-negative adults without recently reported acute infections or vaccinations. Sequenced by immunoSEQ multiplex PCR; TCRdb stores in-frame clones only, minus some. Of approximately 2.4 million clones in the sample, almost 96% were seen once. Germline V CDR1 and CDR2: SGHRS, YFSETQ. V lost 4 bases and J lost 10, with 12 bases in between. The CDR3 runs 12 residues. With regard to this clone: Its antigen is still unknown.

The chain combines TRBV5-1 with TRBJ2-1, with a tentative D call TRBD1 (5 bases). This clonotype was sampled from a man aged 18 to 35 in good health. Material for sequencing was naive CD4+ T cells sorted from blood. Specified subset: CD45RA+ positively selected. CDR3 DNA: TGCGCCAGCAGCCCGTGGGGCAGGGAGCAGTTCTTC. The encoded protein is CASSPWGREQFF.